This T cell receptor (beta chain) emerged from a study of T-cell memory formation after mild COVID-19. TCRdb called the 5' RACE reads again in MiXCR, with one record for every CDR3 protein. The data show a few hundred thousand distinct CDR3 sequences, about 23% seen once. Trimming removed 7 bases from V and 7 bases from J, with 10 bases in between. The CDR3 is 11 amino acids. The source of this sequence is an adult woman who had mild COVID-19 (a few samples of this study predate the infection). Cell type and time point are not known. The sequencing sample was made of PBMCs or a T cell subset sorted from them (not recorded which). The chain is built from TRBV12-3 or TRBV12-4 and TRBJ1-2; D remains ambiguous. The CDR3 here is CASTIGSGYTF. CDR3 DNA sequence: TGTGCCAGCACCATCGGTAGTGGCTACACCTTC.